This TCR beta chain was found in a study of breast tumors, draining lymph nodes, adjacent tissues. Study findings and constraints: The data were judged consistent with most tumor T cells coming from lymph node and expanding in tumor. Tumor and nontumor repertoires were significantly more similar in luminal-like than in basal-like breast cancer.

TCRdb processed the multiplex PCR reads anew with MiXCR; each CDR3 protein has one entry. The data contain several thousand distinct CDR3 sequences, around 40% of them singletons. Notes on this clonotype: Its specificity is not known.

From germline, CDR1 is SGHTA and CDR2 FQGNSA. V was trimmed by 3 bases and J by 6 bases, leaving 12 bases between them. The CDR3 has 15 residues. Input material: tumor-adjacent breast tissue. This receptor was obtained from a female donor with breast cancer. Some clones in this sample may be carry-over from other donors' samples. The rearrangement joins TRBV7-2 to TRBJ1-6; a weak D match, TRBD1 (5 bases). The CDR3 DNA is TGTGCCAGCAGCTTCCCGGGACGGCCTAATTCACCCCTCCACTTT. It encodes CASSFPGRPNSPLHF.